The rows below give T cell receptor beta chains drawn from one sample of a study of blood T cell repertoires in COVID-19. Some clones are missing from TCRdb's copy, which holds only in-frame ones; the method was immunoSEQ multiplex PCR. The sample has some 61,000 clones, roughly 88% seen once. Sequenced sample: peripheral blood. These TCRs come from a man aged 25-40 years with acute or convalescent COVID-19. Each CDR3 is given with its conserved first and last residue. The D gene is left open where the match is weak. Rows give clone size only sometimes, using once, few, many, or a class for an expanded clone.

v_call,j_call,d_call,clone_size,cdr3_aa,cdr3_nt
TRBV18,TRBJ2-5,TRBD2,NA,CASSPGLAAQETQYF,TGTGCCAGCTCACCCGGACTAGCGGCCCAAGAGACCCAGTACTTC
TRBV6-5,TRBJ2-1,TRBD2,NA,CASSYGGGDYNEQFF,TGTGCCAGCAGTTACGGTGGGGGGGACTACAATGAGCAGTTCTTC
TRBV29-1,TRBJ2-7,NA,NA,CSVGTGSYEQYF,TGCAGCGTTGGAACAGGTTCCTACGAGCAGTACTTC
TRBV7-2,TRBJ2-2,NA,NA,CASSFTPWRAIRTGELFF,TGTGCCAGCAGCTTTACTCCTTGGCGGGCCATTCGAACCGGGGAGCTGTTTTTT
TRBV5-1,TRBJ2-1,TRBD2,NA,CASSLEASGHGEQFF,TGCGCCAGCAGCTTGGAGGCTAGCGGGCATGGTGAGCAGTTCTTC
TRBV21-1,TRBJ1-3,NA,once,CASKGGQGAIAKDTIYF,TGTGCCAGCAAGGGGGGGCAGGGGGCGATTGCCAAAGACACCATATATTTT
TRBV2,TRBJ1-1,NA,once,CASSFRQSEAFF,TGTGCCAGCAGTTTCAGACAGTCAGAAGCTTTCTTT
TRBV19,TRBJ1-4,NA,NA,CASSILQGNEKLFF,TGTGCCAGTAGTATCTTACAGGGAAACGAAAAACTGTTTTTT
TRBV19,TRBJ2-1,TRBD2,NA,CASNLGRETPYNEQFF,TGTGCCAGTAATTTGGGGCGGGAGACCCCCTACAATGAGCAGTTCTTC
TRBV6-1,TRBJ2-7,NA,NA,CASRDTKSYEQYF,TGTGCCAGCAGGGACACCAAATCCTACGAGCAGTACTTC
TRBV4-1,TRBJ1-5,TRBD1,NA,CASSHLGQGLNQPQHF,TGCGCCAGCAGCCACCTAGGACAGGGCCTTAATCAGCCCCAGCATTTT
TRBV19,TRBJ2-7,NA,NA,CASSPGAGARYEQYF,TGTGCCAGTAGCCCCGGGGCAGGGGCAAGGTACGAGCAGTACTTC
TRBV4-1,TRBJ2-1,TRBD2,NA,CASSQEGTSTYNEQFF,TGCGCCAGCAGCCAAGAGGGGACTAGCACCTACAATGAGCAGTTCTTC
TRBV24-1,TRBJ2-6,TRBD2,NA,CATSEGAGAGANVLTF,TGTGCCACCAGTGAAGGAGCGGGAGCTGGGGCCAACGTCCTGACTTTC
TRBV6-5,TRBJ2-5,NA,NA,CASKRMGAGVETQYF,TGTGCCAGCAAAAGGATGGGGGCGGGAGTAGAGACCCAGTACTTC
TRBV12-3/TRBV12-4,TRBJ1-4,NA,NA,CASSPRGGEKLFF,TGTGCCAGCAGTCCCAGGGGCGGGGAAAAACTGTTTTTT
TRBV5-3,TRBJ1-3,NA,NA,CARSSAPKSSGNTIYF,TGTGCCAGAAGCTCCGCACCGAAGAGCTCTGGAAACACCATATATTTT
TRBV28,TRBJ2-1,NA,NA,CASSWRVKGYNEQFF,TGTGCCAGCAGTTGGAGGGTTAAGGGATACAATGAGCAGTTCTTC
TRBV6-5,TRBJ2-1,TRBD2,NA,CASRIGTSGHNEQFF,TGTGCCAGCAGAATCGGGACTAGCGGACACAATGAGCAGTTCTTC
TRBV19,TRBJ2-7,TRBD2,NA,CASSIMAGGTYEQYF,TGTGCCAGTAGTATTATGGCGGGAGGAACCTACGAGCAGTACTTC
TRBV27,TRBJ1-4,TRBD1,NA,CASRQGQKLFF,TGTGCCAGCCGACAGGGACAAAAACTGTTTTTT
TRBV5-1,TRBJ1-3,NA,NA,CASSLGAGNTIYF,TGCGCCAGCAGCTTAGGGGCTGGAAACACCATATATTTT
TRBV4-1,TRBJ2-4,NA,few,CASSGLPLTKNIQYF,TGCGCCAGCAGCGGGCTGCCCCTAACTAAAAACATTCAGTACTTC
TRBV28,TRBJ2-7,NA,NA,CASSFLHQGAYEQYF,TGTGCCAGCAGTTTCCTCCATCAGGGTGCTTACGAGCAGTACTTC
TRBV4-3,TRBJ2-7,TRBD2,NA,CASSPSSGSYEQYF,TGCGCCAGCAGCCCCAGTAGCGGGAGCTACGAGCAGTACTTC
TRBV18,TRBJ1-2,NA,NA,CASSPAREWGYTF,TGTGCCAGCTCACCAGCAAGGGAGTGGGGCTACACCTTC
TRBV4-1,TRBJ1-5,NA,NA,CASSQATVSNQPQHF,TGCGCCAGCAGCCAAGCTACAGTTAGCAATCAGCCCCAGCATTTT